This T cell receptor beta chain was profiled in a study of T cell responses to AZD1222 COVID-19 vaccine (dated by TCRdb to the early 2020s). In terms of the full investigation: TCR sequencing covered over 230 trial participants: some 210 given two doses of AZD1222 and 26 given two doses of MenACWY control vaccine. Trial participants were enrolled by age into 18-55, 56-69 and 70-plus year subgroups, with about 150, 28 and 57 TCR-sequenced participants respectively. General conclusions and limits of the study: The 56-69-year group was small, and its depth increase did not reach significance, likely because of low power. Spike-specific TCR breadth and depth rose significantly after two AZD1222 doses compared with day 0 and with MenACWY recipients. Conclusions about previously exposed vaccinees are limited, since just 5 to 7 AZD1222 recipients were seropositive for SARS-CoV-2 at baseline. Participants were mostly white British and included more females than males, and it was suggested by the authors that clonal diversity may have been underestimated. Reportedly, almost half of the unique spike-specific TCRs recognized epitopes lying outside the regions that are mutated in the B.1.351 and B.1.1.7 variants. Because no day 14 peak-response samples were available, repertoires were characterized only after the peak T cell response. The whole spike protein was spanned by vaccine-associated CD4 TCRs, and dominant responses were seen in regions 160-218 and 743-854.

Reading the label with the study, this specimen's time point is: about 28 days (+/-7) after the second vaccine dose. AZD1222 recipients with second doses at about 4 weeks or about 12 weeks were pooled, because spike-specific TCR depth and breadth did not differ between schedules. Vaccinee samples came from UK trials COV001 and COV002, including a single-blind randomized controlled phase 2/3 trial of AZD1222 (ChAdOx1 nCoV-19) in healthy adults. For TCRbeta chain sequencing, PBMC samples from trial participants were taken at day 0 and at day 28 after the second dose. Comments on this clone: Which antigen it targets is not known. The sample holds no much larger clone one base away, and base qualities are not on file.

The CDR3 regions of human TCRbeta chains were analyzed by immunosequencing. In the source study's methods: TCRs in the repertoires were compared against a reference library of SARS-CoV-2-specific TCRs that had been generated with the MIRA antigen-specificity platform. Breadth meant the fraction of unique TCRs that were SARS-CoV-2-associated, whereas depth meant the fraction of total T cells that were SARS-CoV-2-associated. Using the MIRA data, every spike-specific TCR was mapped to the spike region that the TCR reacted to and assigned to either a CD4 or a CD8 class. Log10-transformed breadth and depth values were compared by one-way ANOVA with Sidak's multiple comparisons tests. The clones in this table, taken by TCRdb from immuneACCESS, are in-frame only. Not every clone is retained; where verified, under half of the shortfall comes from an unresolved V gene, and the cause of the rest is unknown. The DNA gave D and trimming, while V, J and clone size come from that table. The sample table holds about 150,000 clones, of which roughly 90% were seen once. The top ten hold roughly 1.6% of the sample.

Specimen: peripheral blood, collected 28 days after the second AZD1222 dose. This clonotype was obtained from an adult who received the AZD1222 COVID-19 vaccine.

The nucleotide sequence is given as TGTGCCAGCAGTCGAACAGGGGGCTTTGGCTACACCTTC. It is translated as CASSRTGGFGYTF. The chain couples TRBV27 to TRBJ1-2, and TRBD1 matches 9 of the central bases. V is pruned by 5 bases and J by 7 bases, leaving 5 bases of the junction without a gene match. Sequences MNHEY (CDR1) and SMNVEV (CDR2) are obtained from the germline V gene (reference sequence). The CDR3, from cysteine to phenylalanine, totals 13 residues. The entry retains the CDR3 DNA only, 39 bases that are in frame from base 1.